These T cell receptor beta chains were read from a single sample in a study of blood T cells in healthy people across ages. TCRdb reprocessed the 5' RACE reads via MiXCR and lists one record per CDR3 protein. The repertoire holds 700,000 to 900,000 distinct CDR3 sequences, with about a quarter as singletons. Separately, the same data were catalogued under a study of T cells of mothers and their children.

The specimen was blood. These receptor sequences come from a boy aged 5-17 years in good health. Each CDR3 is given with its conserved first and last residue. Each record gives: V gene, D gene, J gene, clone size, CDR3 DNA, CDR3 protein. The D gene is left open where the match is weak. Not every row has a clone size; where given, it reads once, few, many or a size class.

TRBV6-5	NA	TRBJ1-1	few	TGTGCCAGCAGTTACGTCCCCAAATACACTGAAGCTTTCTTT	CASSYVPKYTEAFF
TRBV4-1	NA	TRBJ1-5	NA	TGCGCCAGCAGCCAAGCCAGGTATAGCAATCAGCCCCAGCATTTT	CASSQARYSNQPQHF
TRBV12-3/TRBV12-4	NA	TRBJ1-4	few	TGTGCCAGCAGTTTAGGGGGACCTAATGAAAAACTGTTTTTT	CASSLGGPNEKLFF
TRBV20-1	NA	TRBJ1-1	NA	TGCAGTGCTAGAAATCAGGGAACGAACACTGAAGCTTTCTTT	CSARNQGTNTEAFF
TRBV20-1	TRBD2	TRBJ2-1	few	TGCAGTGCGATGCGAAGCGGGAGAAGGAATGAGCAGTTCTTC	CSAMRSGRRNEQFF
TRBV6-1	TRBD2	TRBJ2-7	NA	TGTGCCAGCAGCCGGGGACTAGCGGGCCCCCTCTACGAGCAGTACTTC	CASSRGLAGPLYEQYF
TRBV6-6	NA	TRBJ2-7	NA	TGTGCCAGCAGTTACTCGACCGGGTTCAACGAGCAGTACTTC	CASSYSTGFNEQYF
TRBV5-1	TRBD2	TRBJ2-3	NA	TGCGCCAGCAGCCCGGGACTAGCGGGGGGCAGAGATACGCAGTATTTT	CASSPGLAGGRDTQYF
TRBV6-6	TRBD2	TRBJ2-2	NA	TGTGCCAGCAGCGGGGGGGCCTACACCGGGGAGCTGTTTTTT	CASSGGAYTGELFF
TRBV9	NA	TRBJ1-1	NA	TGTGCCAGCAGCCCCGGGGGAAGTAGGACTGAAGCTTTCTTT	CASSPGGSRTEAFF
TRBV21-1	NA	TRBJ2-7	few	TGTGCCAGCGGGCCTTTGAGTGGGGGGCCCGACGAGCAGTACTTC	CASGPLSGGPDEQYF
TRBV5-6	TRBD1	TRBJ2-3	NA	TGTGCCAGCAGCTTCGGACAGGGGTTCGCAGATACGCAGTATTTT	CASSFGQGFADTQYF
TRBV7-9	NA	TRBJ2-3	NA	TGTGCCAGCAGCTTAGATTTGTCTTACCGCACGGATACGCAGTATTTT	CASSLDLSYRTDTQYF
TRBV24-1	TRBD1	TRBJ2-2	NA	TGTGCCACCAGTGACTGGGACAGCGAAGGTGCCAGGGAGCTGTTTTTT	CATSDWDSEGARELFF
TRBV7-9	TRBD1	TRBJ1-4	once	TGTGCCAGCAGCCCCCTGGGTTCGACAGGGACCGCTGAAAAACTGTTTTTT	CASSPLGSTGTAEKLFF
TRBV4-1	NA	TRBJ2-4	NA	TGCGCCAGCAGCCTGCAAACCAGGGGTAGGGCCAAAAACATTCAGTACTTC	CASSLQTRGRAKNIQYF
TRBV12-3/TRBV12-4	NA	TRBJ1-1	NA	TGTGCCAGTTTTGAGGGGAACACTGAAGCTTTCTTT	CASFEGNTEAFF
TRBV13	TRBD1	TRBJ2-5	NA	TGTGCCAGCAGCTCGGACAGGCACTACCAAGAGACCCAGTACTTC	CASSSDRHYQETQYF
TRBV7-9	TRBD1	TRBJ1-5	NA	TGTGCCAGCAGCCCAGGGGGGAGCAATCAGCCCCAGCATTTT	CASSPGGSNQPQHF
TRBV2	TRBD1	TRBJ1-1	few	TGTGCCAGCAGTGAAGAGGGGGCCGCGAACACTGAAGCTTTCTTT	CASSEEGAANTEAFF
TRBV7-3	NA	TRBJ1-2	NA	TGTGCCAGCAGCAACGGGCCCGATAGGCACTACACCTTC	CASSNGPDRHYTF
TRBV12-3/TRBV12-4	TRBD1	TRBJ1-5	NA	TGTGCCAGCCGCACGACAGGGGGAAATCAGCCCCAGCATTTT	CASRTTGGNQPQHF
TRBV6-5	NA	TRBJ2-5	few	TGTGCCAGCAGCATCCGGGGGAGAGGGACCCAGTACTTC	CASSIRGRGTQYF
TRBV2	TRBD2	TRBJ2-1	NA	TGTGCCAGCAGGAGAGGGACTAGCGGGGGCCGGGTCAATGAGCAGTTCTTC	CASRRGTSGGRVNEQFF
TRBV3-1	NA	TRBJ2-7	many	TGTGCCAGCAGCCAAGAAGGGAGCTCCTACGAGCAGTACTTC	CASSQEGSSYEQYF
TRBV20-1	TRBD2	TRBJ2-5	NA	TGCAGTGCTAGTATGGCTAGCGGGGGGGCGGGGCAAGAGACCCAGTACTTC	CSASMASGGAGQETQYF
TRBV10-3	TRBD1	TRBJ1-1	few	TGTGCAATCAGTGAGTCTAGGGGGCGAATTGAAGCTTTCTTT	CAISESRGRIEAFF
TRBV29-1	TRBD1	TRBJ2-1	many	TGCAGCGTTGAATTAGGGGGCCATGAGCAGTTCTTC	CSVELGGHEQFF
TRBV11-2	NA	TRBJ1-2	few	TGTGCCAGCAGCTCTCGGGCGGGAGGCTACACCTTC	CASSSRAGGYTF
TRBV20-1	TRBD2	TRBJ2-4	NA	TGCAGTGCGAGATGGCTAGCGGGGACGGAAAACATTCAGTACTTC	CSARWLAGTENIQYF
TRBV12-3/TRBV12-4	TRBD1	TRBJ2-2	few	TGTGCCAGCAGTCTTAAAGACAGGGTAACCACCGGGGAGCTGTTTTTT	CASSLKDRVTTGELFF
TRBV3-1	NA	TRBJ2-7	NA	TGTGCCAGCAGCCAAGATCGCGAGCAGTACTTC	CASSQDREQYF
TRBV21-1	NA	TRBJ2-1	NA	TGTGCCAGCACCGACCCGTTAGCGGGGCTCTCCTACAATGAGCAGTTCTTC	CASTDPLAGLSYNEQFF
TRBV5-1	NA	TRBJ1-2	NA	TGCGCCAGCAGCTTGGAGGCAATAGTGTCTGCCTATGGCTACACCTTC	CASSLEAIVSAYGYTF
TRBV18	NA	TRBJ2-5	NA	TGTGCCAGCTCACCACCGTCAGGGAGGCAAGAGACCCAGTACTTC	CASSPPSGRQETQYF
TRBV3-1	TRBD1	TRBJ1-2	NA	TGTGCCAGCAGCCAACCCTCGACAGGGAGGGGCTACACCTTC	CASSQPSTGRGYTF
TRBV6-5	NA	TRBJ1-1	NA	TGTGCCAGCAGTTACTCGAATTGGGGGCGCAGTGAAGCTTTCTTT	CASSYSNWGRSEAFF
TRBV30	TRBD1	TRBJ1-6	NA	TGTGCCTGGAGTGGCTGGACAGGGTCAAGTTCACCCCTCCACTTT	CAWSGWTGSSSPLHF
TRBV7-3	NA	TRBJ2-3	few	TGTGCCAGCAGCTTAAGGGCCGGGACGACAGCAGATACGCAGTATTTT	CASSLRAGTTADTQYF
TRBV6-5	NA	TRBJ1-3	NA	TGTGCCAGCAGCCGATCAACCGGGGCCTCTGGAAACACCATATATTTT	CASSRSTGASGNTIYF
TRBV11-2	NA	TRBJ2-5	few	TGTGCCAGCAGACATACTCGCGAGACCCAGTACTTC	CASRHTRETQYF
TRBV10-3	NA	TRBJ2-2	NA	TGTGCCATCAGTGAGACAGGGCCGAACACCGGGGAGCTGTTTTTT	CAISETGPNTGELFF
TRBV12-3/TRBV12-4	TRBD1	TRBJ1-6	NA	TGTGCCAGCAGAAACCGACAGGGCCATAATTCACCCCTCCACTTT	CASRNRQGHNSPLHF
TRBV6-6	NA	TRBJ2-5	few	TGTGCCAGCAACCGAGGAGGTTACCAAGAGACCCAGTACTTC	CASNRGGYQETQYF
TRBV4-1	NA	TRBJ2-4	few	TGCGCCAGCAGCCAAGATGCCGTAGCCAAAAACATTCAGTACTTC	CASSQDAVAKNIQYF
TRBV5-1	NA	TRBJ2-7	few	TGCGCCAGCAGCTTGAAACTTGAGGGTCCGCAGTACTTC	CASSLKLEGPQYF
TRBV5-1	NA	TRBJ1-1	NA	TGCGCCAGCAGCTCCTTCTACGGCCCCAACACTGAAGCTTTCTTT	CASSSFYGPNTEAFF
TRBV12-5	NA	TRBJ1-6	few	TGTGCTAGTGGTTTGGGCTATTCACCCCTCCACTTT	CASGLGYSPLHF
TRBV6-5	NA	TRBJ1-5	NA	TGTGCCAGCAGTTTCCGTCCGGGCAGCTCCAAATCAGCCCAGCATTTT	CASSFRPGSSKSAQHF
TRBV20-1	NA	TRBJ2-1	NA	TGCAGTGCTAGAGATTTGGGCGGCTACAATGAGCAGTTCTTC	CSARDLGGYNEQFF